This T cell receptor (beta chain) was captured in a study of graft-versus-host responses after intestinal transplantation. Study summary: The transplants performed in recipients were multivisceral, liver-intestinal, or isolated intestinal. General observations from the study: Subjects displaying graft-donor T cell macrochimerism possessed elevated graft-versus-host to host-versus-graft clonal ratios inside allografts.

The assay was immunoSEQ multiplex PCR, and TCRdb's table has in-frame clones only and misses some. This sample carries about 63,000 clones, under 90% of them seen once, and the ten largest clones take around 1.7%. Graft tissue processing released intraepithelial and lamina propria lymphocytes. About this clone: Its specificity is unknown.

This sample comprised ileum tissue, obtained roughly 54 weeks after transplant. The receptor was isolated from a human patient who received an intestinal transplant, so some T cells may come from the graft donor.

CDR3 sequence: CASSAQAGVRETQYF. DNA of the CDR3: TGTGCCAGCAGTGCCCAAGCGGGGGTCCGGGAGACCCAGTACTTC. The rearrangement joins TRBV6-4 to TRBJ2-5, with 8 bases lining up with TRBD2. Germline V CDR1 and CDR2: MRHNA, SNTAGT. CDR3 length equals 15 residues. The trim removed 4 bases at V and 5 bases at J, leaving 9 bases unmatched.